This TCR beta chain was recovered during a study of tumor-infiltrating lymphocytes in primary liver carcinoma. Study context: Tumors were stage T1-T3 N0M0, roughly 4.2 to 11 cm across. Study-level findings and limits: Bulk unsorted material prevented CD4+ and CD8+ repertoire comparison. Compared with tumor region pairs, tumor-adjacent and tumor-blood pairs overlapped less.

TCR beta cDNA came from about 470 ng total RNA, primed with a constant-region primer. Library construction for TCR beta comprised three nested multiplex PCR rounds performed with slightly modified ARM-PCR. Amplification in the first two PCR rounds was performed using TRBV1-TRBV30 forward primers and a C-beta reverse primer for around 10 cycles each. TCRdb independently ran MiXCR on the multiplex PCR reads; one entry per CDR3 protein. The sample lists around 330,000 distinct CDR3 sequences, 50% to 75% occurring once. V was pared by 5 bases and J by 4 bases, with 5 bases of the junction left unmatched. There are 14 residues in the CDR3. Germline V gene lookup returns CDR1 SGHAT and CDR2 FQNNGV. This clonotype has at least ten counts. Its antigen is not identified. RNA was extracted from whole blood without cell sorting, alongside germline DNA. Researchers reported drawing around 3.6 milliliters of peripheral blood before surgery.

Sequencing was done on a sample of peripheral blood. This chain uses TRBV11-2 with TRBJ1-2, with TRBD1 matching 9 bases. This clonotype originated in a woman in her thirties with primary liver carcinoma and hepatitis B virus infection. CDR3 residues: CASSPTGGGYGYTF. The DNA of the CDR3 is TGTGCCAGCAGCCCGACAGGGGGTGGCTATGGCTACACCTTC.